The present TCR beta chain was sequenced within a study of technical replicates of blood from several donors. Clones were read by immunoSEQ multiplex PCR, and TCRdb kept only the in-frame ones, dropping some. The profile shows around 50,000 clones, about 94% of them singletons. This CDR3 is 15 amino acids long. CDR1 and CDR2 (germline): SEHNR, FQNEAQ (reference sequence). Trimming removed 1 base from V and 6 bases from J; junction bases left unmatched: 8. The chain employs TRBV7-9 and TRBJ1-2; 7 bases are a match to TRBD1. The clonotype was recovered from a human donor in good health. Some clones in this sample may be carry-over from other donors' samples. Source material: PBMCs. The CDR3, as DNA: TGTGCCAGCAGCTTAGTTAGACAGGGATCCGATGGCTACACCTTC. Translation gives CASSLVRQGSDGYTF. The whole variable domain, filled in from reference TRBV7-9 and TRBJ1-2, reads DTGVSQNPRHKITKRGQNVTFRCDPISEHNRLYWYRQTLGQGPEFLTYFQNEAQLEKSRLLSDRFSAERPKGSFSTLEIQRTEQGDSAMYLCASSLVRQGSDGYTFGSGTRLTVV.